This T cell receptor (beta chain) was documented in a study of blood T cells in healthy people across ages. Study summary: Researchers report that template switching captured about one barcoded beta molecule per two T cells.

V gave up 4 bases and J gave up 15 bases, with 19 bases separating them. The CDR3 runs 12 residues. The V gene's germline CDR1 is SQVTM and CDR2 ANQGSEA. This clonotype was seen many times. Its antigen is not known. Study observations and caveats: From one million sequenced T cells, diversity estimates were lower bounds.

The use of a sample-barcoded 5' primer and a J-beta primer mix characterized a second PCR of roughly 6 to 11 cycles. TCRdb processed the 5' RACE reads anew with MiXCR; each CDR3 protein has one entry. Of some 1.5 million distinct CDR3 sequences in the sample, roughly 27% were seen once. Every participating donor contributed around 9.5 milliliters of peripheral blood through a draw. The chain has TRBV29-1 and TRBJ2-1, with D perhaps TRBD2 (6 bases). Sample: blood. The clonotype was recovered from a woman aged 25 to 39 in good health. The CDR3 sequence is CSVVGREKDLFF. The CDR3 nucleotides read TGCAGCGTTGTGGGCCGGGAGAAGGATCTGTTCTTC.